This T cell receptor beta chain comes out of a study of tumor and adjacent non-tumor tissue in lung cancer. Overall study context: Stage I to III disease affected ten to eleven men and a handful of women aged about 30 to 85.

This sample's RNA came from whole unsorted tissue. A remark on this clonotype: Its antigen is currently unknown. A much larger clone differs by one base, so this may be a read error.

TCRbeta libraries were built with three rounds of nested PCR, modified from ARM-PCR. TCRdb fed the multiplex PCR reads into MiXCR, producing one record per CDR3 protein. The data show tens of thousands of distinct CDR3 sequences, with just under 60% seen just once and 20% to 25% held by the top ten. The CDR3 has 11 residues. Germline V gene sequence: CDR1 SQVTM, CDR2 ANQGSEA. General study findings and limits: Shorter survival was associated with higher TCR diversity in tumors. Tumor tissue had significantly higher TCR diversity than normal lung. Top 100 clones took a larger repertoire share in normal lung.

Sequencing was carried out using lung tumor tissue. The genes are TRBV29-1 and TRBJ2-7; possibly TRBD1 for D (6 bases). This sequence was found in a man aged 45 to 65 with non-small cell lung cancer. The CDR3 DNA follows: TGCAGCGTTGGGACAGCCTACGAGCGGTACTTC. Translated: CSVGTAYERYF.